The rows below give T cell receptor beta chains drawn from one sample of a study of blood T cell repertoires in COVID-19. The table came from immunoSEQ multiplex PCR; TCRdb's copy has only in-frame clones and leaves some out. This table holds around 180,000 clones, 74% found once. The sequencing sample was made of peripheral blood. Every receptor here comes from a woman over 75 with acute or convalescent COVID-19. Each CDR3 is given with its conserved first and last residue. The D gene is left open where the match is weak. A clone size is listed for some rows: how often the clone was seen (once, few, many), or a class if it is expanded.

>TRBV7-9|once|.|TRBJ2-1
CASSGSGVYNEQFF
TGTGCCAGCAGCGGATCCGGGGTATACAATGAGCAGTTCTTC
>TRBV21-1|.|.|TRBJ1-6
CASSDGEYLSSYNSPLHF
TGTGCCAGCAGCGACGGAGAATACCTAAGCTCCTATAATTCACCCCTCCACTTT
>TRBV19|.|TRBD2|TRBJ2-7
CASSIEATSGVSYEQYF
TGTGCCAGTAGTATAGAAGCGACTAGCGGGGTCTCCTACGAGCAGTACTTC
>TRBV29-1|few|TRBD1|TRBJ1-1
CSAATGEYTEAFF
TGCAGCGCCGCGACAGGGGAGTACACTGAAGCTTTCTTT
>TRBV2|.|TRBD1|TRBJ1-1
CASSAGTGRTGKAFF
TGTGCCAGCAGTGCCGGGACAGGGAGAACTGGGAAAGCTTTCTTT
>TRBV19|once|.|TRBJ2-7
CASSSSGAGSYEQYF
TGTGCCAGTAGTTCCAGTGGTGCAGGCTCCTACGAGCAGTACTTC
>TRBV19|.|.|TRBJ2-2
CASSTGAVRTGELFF
TGTGCCAGTAGTACGGGAGCGGTTCGAACCGGGGAGCTGTTTTTT
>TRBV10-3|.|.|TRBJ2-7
CAISELKPYEQYF
TGTGCCATCAGTGAGTTGAAGCCCTACGAGCAGTACTTC
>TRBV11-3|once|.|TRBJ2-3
CASSWGGGSSTDTQYF
TGTGCCAGCAGCTGGGGGGGCGGCTCTAGCACAGATACGCAGTATTTT
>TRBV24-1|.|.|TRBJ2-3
CATSVRGITDTQYF
TGTGCCACCAGTGTTCGGGGAATCACAGATACGCAGTATTTT
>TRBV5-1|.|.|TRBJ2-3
CASSLDRSTDTQYF
TGCGCCAGCAGCTTGGACAGGAGCACAGATACGCAGTATTTT
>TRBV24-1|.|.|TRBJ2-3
CATGSSPVDDTQYF
TGTGCCACCGGTAGTAGCCCAGTCGATGATACGCAGTATTTT
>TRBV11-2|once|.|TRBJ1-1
CASTRTANTEAFF
TGTGCCAGCACCCGGACAGCGAACACTGAAGCTTTCTTT
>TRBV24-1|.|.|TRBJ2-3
CATSESGTDTQYF
TGTGCCACCAGTGAGAGCGGCACAGATACGCAGTATTTT
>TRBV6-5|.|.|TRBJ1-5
CASSRGAGSNQPQHF
TGTGCCAGCAGCCGAGGGGCGGGGTCCAATCAGCCCCAGCATTTT
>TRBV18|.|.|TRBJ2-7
CASSPPSDNEQYF
TGTGCCAGCTCACCACCCAGTGATAACGAGCAGTACTTC
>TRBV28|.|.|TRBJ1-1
CASSLGQQNTEAFF
TGTGCCAGCAGTTTAGGGCAACAGAACACTGAAGCTTTCTTT
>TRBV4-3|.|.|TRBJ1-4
CASSTQTGGSEKLFF
TGCGCCAGCAGCACCCAGACAGGCGGATCGGAAAAACTGTTTTTT
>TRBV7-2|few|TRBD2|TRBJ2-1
CASSLGTSGRTENEQFF
TGTGCCAGCAGCCTTGGGACTAGCGGGAGAACTGAGAATGAGCAGTTCTTC
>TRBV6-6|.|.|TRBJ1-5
CASSYSRNNQPQHF
TGTGCCAGCAGTTACTCGAGGAATAATCAGCCCCAGCATTTT
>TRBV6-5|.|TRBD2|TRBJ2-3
CATSWTSGTVGTQYF
TGTGCCACCTCGTGGACTAGCGGGACGGTTGGTACGCAGTATTTT
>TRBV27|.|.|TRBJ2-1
CASSSRAHSYNEQFF
TGTGCCAGCAGTTCGAGAGCTCACTCCTACAATGAGCAGTTCTTC
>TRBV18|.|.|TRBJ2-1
CASSPPMRARYNEQFF
TGTGCCAGCTCACCACCGATGCGGGCTCGATACAATGAGCAGTTCTTC
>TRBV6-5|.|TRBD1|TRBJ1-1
CASSRGQMNTEAFF
TGTGCCAGCAGTAGGGGACAGATGAACACTGAAGCTTTCTTT
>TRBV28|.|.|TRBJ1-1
CASSLRAEAFF
TGTGCCAGCAGTCTACGGGCTGAAGCTTTCTTT
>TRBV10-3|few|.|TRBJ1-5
CAISDLGLNSNQPQHF
TGTGCCATCAGTGACCTGGGACTCAATAGCAATCAGCCCCAGCATTTT
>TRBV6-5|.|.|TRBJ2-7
CASSWNYPGEQYF
TGTGCCAGCAGTTGGAACTACCCGGGCGAGCAGTACTTC
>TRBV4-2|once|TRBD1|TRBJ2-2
CASSQGQGARTGELFF
TGTGCCAGCAGCCAAGGACAGGGGGCGCGAACCGGGGAGCTGTTTTTT
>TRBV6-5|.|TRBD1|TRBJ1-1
CASSKTGDTEAFF
TGTGCCAGCAGCAAAACAGGGGACACTGAAGCTTTCTTT
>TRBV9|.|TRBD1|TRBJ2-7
CASSEGHRGRSYEQYF
TGTGCCAGCAGCGAGGGGCACAGGGGTCGCTCCTACGAGCAGTACTTC
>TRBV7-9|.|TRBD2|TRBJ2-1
CASSHKVAGELNEQFF
TGTGCCAGCAGCCACAAGGTAGCGGGAGAGCTCAATGAGCAGTTCTTC
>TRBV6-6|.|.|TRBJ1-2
CASSYGQGSYGYTF
TGTGCCAGCAGTTACGGGCAGGGATCATATGGCTACACCTTC
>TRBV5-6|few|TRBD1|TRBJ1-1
CASSLGRTGANAFF
TGTGCCAGCAGCTTGGGAAGGACAGGTGCCAACGCTTTCTTT
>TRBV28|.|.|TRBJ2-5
CASSLLAGSGTQYF
TGTGCCAGCAGTTTATTGGCAGGGTCCGGGACCCAGTACTTC
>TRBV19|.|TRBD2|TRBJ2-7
CASSVPGLAGRVAYEQYF
TGTGCCAGTAGCGTACCGGGACTAGCGGGGAGGGTCGCCTACGAGCAGTACTTC
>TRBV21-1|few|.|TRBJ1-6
CASSPRGTDNSPLHF
TGTGCCAGCAGCCCCCGCGGGACAGATAATTCACCCCTCCACTTT
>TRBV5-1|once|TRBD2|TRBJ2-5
CASSVGLAGRIQETQYF
TGCGCCAGCAGCGTTGGACTAGCGGGAAGGATTCAAGAGACCCAGTACTTC
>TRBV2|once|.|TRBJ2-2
CASSELDQGTGELFF
TGTGCCAGCAGTGAATTGGACCAGGGGACCGGGGAGCTGTTTTTT
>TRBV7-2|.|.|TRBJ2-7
CASSPSGEIEQYF
TGTGCCAGCAGCCCCAGCGGAGAAATAGAGCAGTACTTC
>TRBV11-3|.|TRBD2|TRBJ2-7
CASSLETGGSYEQYF
TGTGCCAGCAGCTTAGAGACGGGAGGGTCCTACGAGCAGTACTTC
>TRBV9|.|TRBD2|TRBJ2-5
CASSVAGGETQYF
TGTGCCAGCAGCGTAGCGGGAGGGGAGACCCAGTACTTC
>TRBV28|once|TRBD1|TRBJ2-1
CASSPILGQGRHNEQFF
TGTGCCAGCAGTCCGATACTAGGACAGGGGCGGCACAATGAGCAGTTCTTC
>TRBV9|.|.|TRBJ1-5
CASSGHNSNQPQHF
TGTGCCAGCAGCGGGCATAATAGCAATCAGCCCCAGCATTTT
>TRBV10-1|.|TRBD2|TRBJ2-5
CASRGTSGSINQETQYF
TGCGCCAGCCGCGGGACTAGCGGGAGCATAAACCAAGAGACCCAGTACTTC
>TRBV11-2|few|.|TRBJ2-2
CASSMGAEGTGELFF
TGTGCCAGCAGCATGGGAGCTGAGGGCACCGGGGAGCTGTTTTTT
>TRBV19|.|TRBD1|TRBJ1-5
CASNTGGAGQPQHF
TGTGCCAGTAACACAGGGGGCGCGGGTCAGCCCCAGCATTTT
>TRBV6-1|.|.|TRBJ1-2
CASSEGSNINGYTF
TGTGCCAGCAGTGAAGGGAGCAATATAAATGGCTACACCTTC
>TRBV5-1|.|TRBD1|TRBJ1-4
CASSLGQGAEKLFF
TGCGCCAGCAGCTTGGGACAGGGGGCTGAAAAACTGTTTTTT
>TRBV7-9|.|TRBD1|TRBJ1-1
CASRVGTGDSEAFF
TGTGCCAGCAGAGTCGGGACAGGGGATTCTGAAGCTTTCTTT
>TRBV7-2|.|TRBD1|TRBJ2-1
CASSIRPGTGGNEQFF
TGTGCCAGCAGCATTAGACCCGGGACAGGGGGCAATGAGCAGTTCTTC
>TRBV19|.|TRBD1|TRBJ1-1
CASRDRGQTEAFF
TGTGCCAGTAGGGACAGGGGGCAGACTGAAGCTTTCTTT
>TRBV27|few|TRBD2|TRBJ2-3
CASSAGLAGTDTQYF
TGTGCCAGCAGTGCCGGACTAGCGGGGACAGATACGCAGTATTTT
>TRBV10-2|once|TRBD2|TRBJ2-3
CASSERPGEGDTQYF
TGCGCCAGCAGTGAGCGCCCCGGGGAGGGGGATACGCAGTATTTT
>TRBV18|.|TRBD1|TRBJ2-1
CASSPGTGDYNEQFF
TGTGCCAGCTCACCGGGGACAGGGGACTACAATGAGCAGTTCTTC
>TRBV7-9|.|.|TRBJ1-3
CASSQTTGPGNTIYF
TGTGCCAGCAGCCAAACGACAGGCCCTGGAAACACCATATATTTT